This T cell receptor (beta chain) was identified during a study of beta chain features in type 1 diabetes. The study's findings and limits: Type 1 diabetes patients showed a moderate but significant shortening of TCRB CDR3s in all four CD4+ subsets.

Expressed TCRB transcripts were sequenced after all isolated RNA was converted to cDNA. Sequencing used immunoSEQ multiplex PCR; TCRdb keeps in-frame clones, though not all of them. Counted here are roughly 350,000 clones, roughly 9.8% occurring once; the ten biggest clones make up about 0.64%. The length of the CDR3 is 12 residues. Trimming took 1 base from V and 6 from J, leaving 10 bases between them. Germline assignment: CDR1 SQVTM and CDR2 ANQGSEA. This clone was observed a handful of times. Its antigen is unidentified. This TCR was sampled from a man aged 25 to 40 with type 1 diabetes. The specimen was central memory CD4+ T cells from blood. The gene calls are TRBV29-1 and TRBJ2-7; tentatively, D is TRBD1 or TRBD2 (5 bases each). This CDR3 is CSVEGWGFEQYF. DNA for the CDR3: TGCAGCGTTGAAGGATGGGGGTTCGAGCAGTACTTC.